The 31 T cell receptor beta chains given below trace back to one sample, sequenced in a study of blood T cell repertoires in COVID-19. The method was immunoSEQ multiplex PCR; TCRdb's version includes in-frame clones alone and lacks a portion of them. The repertoire holds under 200,000 clones, with roughly 84% as singletons. The sample consisted of PBMCs or T cells enriched from blood (not recorded which). Every receptor here comes from a man aged 55 to 69 who had recovered from COVID-19.

Notes on this clone: The same CDR3 is also encoded by other DNA sequences in this sample. This chain joins TRBV19 and TRBJ1-5; D gene unclear. The V gene's germline CDR1 is LNHDA and CDR2 SQIVND (reference sequence). This CDR3 is built from 13 residues. The germline V and J ends were trimmed by 3 bases and 2 bases, with 5 bases remaining between them. The chain's CDR3 is CASSIRGNQPQHF. In nucleotides, the CDR3 is TGTGCCAGTAGTATCCGTGGCAATCAGCCCCAGCATTTT.

V and J are TRBV4-2 and TRBJ1-3, with TRBD1 identical over 7 bases. Germline values: CDR1 LGHNA, CDR2 YNFKEQ. V was clipped by 1 base and J by 0 bases; unmatched bases: 3. The CDR3 is made up of 16 amino acids. Here the CDR3 DNA reads TGTGCCAGCAGCCAAGCAACAGGGGACTCTGGAAACACCATATATTTT. Its protein is CASSQATGDSGNTIYF.

Here the CDR3 reads CASSLGRGAFF. The CDR3 DNA reads TGTGCCAGCAGCTTGGGGAGGGGAGCTTTCTTT. This rearrangement joins TRBV5-6 to TRBJ1-1, with a tentative D call TRBD1 (5 bases). V was pared by 0 bases and J by 10 bases, with 7 bases between. CDR1 SGHDT and CDR2 YYEEEE come from the germline V gene. There are 11 residues in the CDR3.

The CDR3 region is CASSQQTGKVHEQYF. The CDR3 DNA reads TGCGCCAGCAGTCAACAGACAGGGAAGGTCCACGAGCAGTACTTC. V gene TRBV5-1 combines with J gene TRBJ2-7; TRBD1 agrees at 7 bases. The J segment lost 5 bases and the V segment lost 5 bases, leaving 13 bases of the junction unmatched. The germline V gene has CDR1 SGHRS and CDR2 YFSETQ. The CDR3 is made up of 15 amino acids.

This chain connects TRBV14 to TRBJ1-5, with D hard to call. CDR3 length: 13 residues. V lost 0 bases, J lost 9 bases, and 9 bases lay in between. Germline V CDR1 and CDR2: SGHDN, FVKESK. This CDR3 reads CASSQERHGPQHF. The CDR3 DNA reads TGTGCCAGCAGCCAAGAGAGGCACGGGCCCCAGCATTTT. The variable domain in full, completed from reference TRBV14 and TRBJ1-5, reads EAGVTQFPSHSVIEKGQTVTLRCDPISGHDNLYWYRRVMGKEIKFLLHFVKESKQDESGMPNNRFLAERTGGTYSTLKVQPAELEDSGVYFCASSQERHGPQHFGDGTRLSIL.

This clone has just one count. V is TRBV2 and J is TRBJ1-5; D remains unclear. Germline CDR1 SNHLY, CDR2 FYNNEI. The CDR3 length is 12 residues. Trimming removed 5 bases from V and 10 bases from J, with 12 bases in between. In DNA, the CDR3 is TGTGCCAGCAGTCCTGAGGGTCTTCCCCAGCATTTT. This encodes CASSPEGLPQHF.

The V call is TRBV9, the J call TRBJ2-6; D ambiguous. The CDR3 sequence is 15 residues long. V shed 0 bases and J shed 1 base, with 5 bases lying between them. Germline CDR1 and CDR2: SGDLS and YYNGEE. The CDR3 bases are TGTGCCAGCAGCGTAGGAGGATCTGGGGCCAACGTCCTGACTTTC. Its protein product is CASSVGGSGANVLTF.

The chain has TRBV19 and TRBJ1-3; no definite D call. Germline V gene data show CDR1 as LNHDA and CDR2 as SQIVND (reference sequence). The CDR3 totals 16 residues. V shed 5 bases and J shed 0 bases, with 14 bases lying between them. CDR3 sequence (DNA): TGTGCCAGTAGTTCTATGGAGGCGGACTCTGGAAACACCATATATTTT. It specifies CASSSMEADSGNTIYF.

Here the CDR3 DNA reads TGTGCCAGCCTGAAAGTGGGACAGCGGAACAATGAGCAGTTCTTC. This translates into CASLKVGQRNNEQFF. This chain joins TRBV28 and TRBJ2-1; 7 bases are shared with TRBD1. Germline CDR1 and CDR2: MDHEN and SYDVKM. This CDR3 has 15 amino acids. The ends lost 8 bases at V and 5 bases at J; junction bases unmatched: 12.

The chain recombines TRBV21-1 with TRBJ2-7; TRBD2, the D gene given by the table, was not confirmed from the DNA. TRBV21-1 is recorded as a pseudogene. There are 15 residues in the CDR3. CDR3 DNA: TGTGCCAGCACCCCTAAGGCCCTTCGGGATACGCAGCAGTACTTC. It specifies CASTPKALRDTQQYF.

The gene calls are TRBV3-1 (or the pseudogene TRBV3-2) and TRBJ1-5, with D tentatively TRBD1 (5 bases). The CDR3 has 18 amino acids. Trimming took off 1 base at V and 2 bases at J, with 18 bases between the two ends. Germline CDR1 is LGHDT and CDR2 is YNNKEL (reference sequence). The CDR3 DNA follows: TGTGCCAGCAGCCAAGGCCGCCAGGGATTTTTGCGCAATCAGCCCCAGCATTTT. Encoded protein: CASSQGRQGFLRNQPQHF.

The V gene is TRBV19, the J gene TRBJ2-5; D is unresolved. Germline CDR1 and CDR2: LNHDA and SQIVND (reference sequence). Trimming cost V 3 bases and J 2 bases, with 7 bases left between them. CDR3 length: 13 residues. The CDR3 loop is CASSIAVQETQYF. DNA for the CDR3: TGTGCCAGTAGTATCGCGGTACAAGAGACCCAGTACTTC.

The gene calls are TRBV19 and TRBJ1-5; 8 nucleotides line up with TRBD1. J was trimmed by 3 bases and V by 2 bases; bases with no gene match: 12. Per the germline V gene, CDR1 is LNHDA and CDR2 is SQIVND (reference sequence). The CDR3 runs to 18 residues. CDR3 region: CASSISGKDRAVNQPQHF. As DNA, the CDR3 is TGTGCCAGTAGTATAAGTGGCAAGGACAGGGCGGTCAATCAGCCCCAGCATTTT.

The rearrangement uses TRBV29-1 and TRBJ2-3; D is unresolved. Trimming left V 2 bases short and J 2 bases short, with 23 bases between. The length of the CDR3 is 18 residues. Germline-derived CDR1 and CDR2 are SQVTM and ANQGSEA. Written as DNA, the CDR3 is TGCAGCGTTGAACTTCACACTTGGGCCCACAAGGACACAGATACGCAGTATTTT. This encodes CSVELHTWAHKDTDTQYF.

V gene TRBV19 combines with J gene TRBJ1-1; D is unclear. Trimming shortened V by 0 bases and J by 10 bases, and 18 bases separated the two germline ends. Per germline, CDR1 LNHDA and CDR2 SQIVND (reference sequence). This CDR3 region has 15 residues. This CDR3 reads CASSIDLLRSSGAFF. CDR3 DNA: TGTGCCAGTAGTATAGATCTTTTGAGGTCTTCGGGAGCTTTCTTT.

The chain joins TRBV28 to TRBJ1-2; 10 nucleotides match TRBD1. Trimming removed 6 bases from V and 7 bases from J; junction bases left unmatched: 17. CDR3 length equals 17 residues. From germline, CDR1 is MDHEN and CDR2 SYDVKM. The CDR3 protein is CASSGPSQGTGAFGYTF. CDR3 in DNA: TGTGCCAGCAGCGGCCCTAGTCAAGGGACAGGGGCTTTTGGCTACACCTTC.

The rearrangement joins TRBV19 to TRBJ2-3, with 8 bases identical to TRBD2. Germline trimming cut 4 bases from V and 6 bases from J; bases unmatched to any gene: 0. The germline gives CDR1 LNHDA, CDR2 SQIVND (reference sequence). The CDR3 has 12 amino acids. The CDR3 nucleotides read TGTGCCAGTAGTACTAGCGGGGATACGCAGTATTTT. As protein: CASSTSGDTQYF.

The chain combines TRBV15 with TRBJ1-2; D unresolved. Germline CDR1 LNHNV, CDR2 YYDKDF (reference sequence). The CDR3 is 11 amino acids. Trimming cost V 0 bases and J 8 bases, with 4 bases left between them. The DNA of the CDR3 is TGTGCCACCAGCAGAGATCTAGGCTACACCTTC. Its protein product is CATSRDLGYTF.

In this sample, this clone turned up once. CDR3 in DNA: TGTGCCAGCAGCTTAACTAATAACTACGAGCAGTACTTC. Protein product: CASSLTNNYEQYF. The chain combines TRBV7-3 with TRBJ2-7, with D unresolved. This CDR3 contains 13 residues. With 0 bases removed from V and 3 bases from J, the gap between germline ends came to 6 bases. Germline V gives CDR1 SGHTA, CDR2 FQGTGA.

This clone was detected many times. The chain joins TRBV9 to TRBJ1-2, with D hard to call. This CDR3 spans 15 amino acids. Germline V gene data show CDR1 as SGDLS and CDR2 as YYNGEE. The V and J ends lost 2 bases and 1 base respectively, with 12 bases between them. CDR3 region: CASSVLDRDNYGYTF. The CDR3 DNA reads as TGTGCCAGCAGCGTTCTAGACCGGGATAACTATGGCTACACCTTC.

This chain uses TRBV5-1 with TRBJ2-7; 10 bases fit TRBD1. There are 21 residues in the CDR3. CDR1 SGHRS and CDR2 YFSETQ come from the germline V gene. After removal of 2 bases from V and 1 base from J, the junction contained 21 bases not matched to a gene. This chain's CDR3 is CASSLPTVRQGARGGSYEQYF. The CDR3 nucleotides are TGCGCCAGCAGCTTACCTACCGTACGACAGGGGGCGCGCGGTGGGTCCTACGAGCAGTACTTC.

In its sample, this clone was seen a few times. The chain links TRBV6-5 to TRBJ1-2, with TRBD1 as a possible D gene (5 bases). This CDR3 region has 13 residues. V dropped 7 bases and J dropped 3 bases, with 12 bases sitting between them. The germline gives CDR1 MNHEY, CDR2 SVGAGI. In DNA form, the CDR3 reads TGTGCCAGCACCTCAGGGTGGGACTATGGCTACACCTTC. Its protein product is CASTSGWDYGYTF.

The rearrangement links TRBV7-3 to TRBJ2-1; TRBD2 aligns across 12 bases. Per the germline V gene, CDR1 is SGHTA and CDR2 is FQGTGA. The length of the CDR3 is 15 residues. V dropped 5 bases and J dropped 8; count of bases not matched to a gene: 7. CDR3 DNA sequence: TGTGCCAGCAGCCTCGGACTAGCGGGGTTTGATGAGCAGTTCTTC. Translation gives CASSLGLAGFDEQFF.

The chain recombines TRBV20-1 with TRBJ2-1; 15 bases agree with TRBD2. V trimming: 3 bases; J trimming: 0 bases; junction bases outside the gene matches: 6. CDR3 length: 18 amino acids. The germline gives CDR1 DFQATT, CDR2 SNEGSKA (reference sequence). The CDR3 coding sequence is TGCAGTGCTAGTGGACTAGCGGGAGGGCAGAGCTCCTACAATGAGCAGTTCTTC. It codes for CSASGLAGGQSSYNEQFF.

This chain links TRBV12-3 or TRBV12-4 with TRBJ2-3, with D uncertain. CDR3 length: 13 amino acids. The ends were cut back, 4 bases at V and 2 bases at J, with 7 bases in the middle. The CDR3 coding sequence is TGTGCCAGCAGTTGGTTAGCCACAGATACGCAGTATTTT. Translating it yields CASSWLATDTQYF.

The V gene is TRBV27, the J gene TRBJ2-7; D ambiguous. Trimming took 2 bases from V and 3 from J, leaving 8 bases between them. From germline, CDR1 is MNHEY and CDR2 SMNVEV (reference sequence). The CDR3 sequence is 13 residues long. CDR3 amino acids: CASSLAEDYEQYF. The CDR3 DNA sequence: TGTGCCAGCAGTTTAGCAGAGGACTACGAGCAGTACTTC.

This clone was seen once. The V gene is TRBV7-9, the J gene TRBJ2-7; 10 bases fit TRBD2. Germline V CDR1 and CDR2: SEHNR, FQNEAQ (reference sequence). J was trimmed by 7 bases and V by 1 base; bases with no gene match: 10. The CDR3 spans 16 residues. CDR3 loop: CASSLGTSGDLGEQYF. The CDR3 nucleotides are TGTGCCAGCAGCTTAGGAACTAGCGGGGACCTTGGTGAGCAGTACTTC.

This sequence joins TRBV19 and TRBJ1-3; D uncertain. V gave up 10 bases and J gave up 0 bases, with 10 bases separating them. The CDR3 length is 13 residues. CDR1 is LNHDA, CDR2 SQIVND, per germline (reference sequence). Here the CDR3 DNA reads TGTGCCACACGACCTAGCTCTGGAAACACCATATATTTT. It codes for CATRPSSGNTIYF.

Comments on this clone: The germline gene is not matched at one end of the junction; a read error may be the cause. The chain uses TRBV2 and TRBJ1-5; D unclear. The CDR3 is made up of 14 amino acids. The germline CDR1 and CDR2 sequences are SNHLY and FYNNEI. The CDR3 loop reads CASSEREGKQPQHF. The CDR3, as DNA: TGTGCCAGCAGTGAACGGGAGGGCAAACAGCCCCAGCATTTT.

The chain links TRBV2 to TRBJ2-7; D may be TRBD2 (5 bases). V was pared by 6 bases and J by 6 bases, with 15 bases between. CDR1 is SNHLY, CDR2 FYNNEI, per germline. CDR3 length: 13 residues. CDR3 sequence reads: CASSTTRAGEQYF. The CDR3 DNA sequence: TGTGCCAGCAGCACTACAAGGGCGGGCGAGCAGTACTTC.

The CDR3 here is CASSRTGENQPQHF. CDR3 bases: TGTGCCAGCTCCAGGACAGGGGAGAATCAGCCCCAGCATTTT. The chain uses TRBV7-9 and TRBJ1-5; 9 bases line up with TRBD1. The junction had 6 bases not matched to a gene; V was cut back by 8 bases and J by 4 bases. The germline V gene encodes CDR1 SEHNR and CDR2 FQNEAQ (reference sequence). This CDR3 contains 14 residues.